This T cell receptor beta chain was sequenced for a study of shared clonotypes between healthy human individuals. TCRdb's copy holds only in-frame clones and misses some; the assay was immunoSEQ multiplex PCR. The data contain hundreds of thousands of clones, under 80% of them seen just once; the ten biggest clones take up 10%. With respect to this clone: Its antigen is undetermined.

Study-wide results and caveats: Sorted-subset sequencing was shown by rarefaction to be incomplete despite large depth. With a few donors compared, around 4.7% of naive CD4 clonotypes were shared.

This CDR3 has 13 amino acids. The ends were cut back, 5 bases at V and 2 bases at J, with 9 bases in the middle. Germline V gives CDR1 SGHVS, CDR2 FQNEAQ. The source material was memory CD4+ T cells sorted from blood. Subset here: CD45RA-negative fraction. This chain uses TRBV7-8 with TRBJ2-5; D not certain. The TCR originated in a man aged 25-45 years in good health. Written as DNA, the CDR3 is TGTGCCAGCAGCCCCTCCTTACAAGAGACCCAGTACTTC. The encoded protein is CASSPSLQETQYF.